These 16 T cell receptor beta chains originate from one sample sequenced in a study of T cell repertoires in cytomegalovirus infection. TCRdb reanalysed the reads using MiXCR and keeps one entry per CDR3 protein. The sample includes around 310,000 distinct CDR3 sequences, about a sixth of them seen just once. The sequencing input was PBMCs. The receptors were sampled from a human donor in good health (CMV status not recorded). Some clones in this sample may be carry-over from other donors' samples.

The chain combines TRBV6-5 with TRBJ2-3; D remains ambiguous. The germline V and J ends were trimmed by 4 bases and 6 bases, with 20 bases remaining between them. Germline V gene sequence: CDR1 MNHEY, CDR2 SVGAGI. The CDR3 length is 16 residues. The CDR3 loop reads CASSFRTSPPGDTQYF. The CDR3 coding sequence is TGTGCCAGCAGTTTCCGGACCAGCCCCCCCGGGGATACGCAGTATTTT.

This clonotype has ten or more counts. This CDR3 is CASSQVQTGVPYGYTF. For the CDR3, the DNA is TGCGCCAGCAGCCAAGTTCAAACAGGAGTTCCCTATGGCTACACCTTC. The gene calls are TRBV4-3 and TRBJ1-2; possibly TRBD1 for D (5 bases). The CDR3 is 16 residues long. V was pared by 1 base and J by 4 bases, with 16 bases between. Germline V CDR1 and CDR2: LGHNA, YSLEER.

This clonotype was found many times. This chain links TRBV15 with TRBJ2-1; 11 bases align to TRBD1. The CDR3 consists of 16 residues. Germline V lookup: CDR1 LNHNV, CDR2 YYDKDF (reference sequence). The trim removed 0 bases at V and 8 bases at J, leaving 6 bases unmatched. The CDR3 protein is CATSRDRGQGVYEQFF. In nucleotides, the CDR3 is TGTGCCACCAGCAGAGATAGGGGACAGGGGGTCTATGAGCAGTTCTTC.

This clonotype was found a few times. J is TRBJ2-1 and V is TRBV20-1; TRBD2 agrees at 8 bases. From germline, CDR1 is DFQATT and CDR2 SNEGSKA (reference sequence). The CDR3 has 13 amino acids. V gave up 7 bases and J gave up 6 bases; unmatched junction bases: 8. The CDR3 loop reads CSVAGGPVNEQFF. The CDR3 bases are TGCAGTGTGGCGGGGGGACCCGTCAATGAGCAGTTCTTC.

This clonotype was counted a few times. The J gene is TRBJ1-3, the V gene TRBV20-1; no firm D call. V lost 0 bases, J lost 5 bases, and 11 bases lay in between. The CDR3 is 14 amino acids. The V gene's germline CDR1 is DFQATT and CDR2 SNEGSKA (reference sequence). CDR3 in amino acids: CSARDPNHRNTIYF. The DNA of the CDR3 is TGCAGTGCTAGAGATCCGAATCATAGAAACACCATATATTTT.

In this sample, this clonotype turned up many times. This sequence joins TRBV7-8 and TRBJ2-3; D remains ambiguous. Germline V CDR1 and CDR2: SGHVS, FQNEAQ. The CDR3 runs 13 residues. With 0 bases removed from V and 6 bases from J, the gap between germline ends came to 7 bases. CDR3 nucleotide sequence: TGTGCCAGCAGCTTAGCGTTGAGGGATACGCAGTATTTT. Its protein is CASSLALRDTQYF.

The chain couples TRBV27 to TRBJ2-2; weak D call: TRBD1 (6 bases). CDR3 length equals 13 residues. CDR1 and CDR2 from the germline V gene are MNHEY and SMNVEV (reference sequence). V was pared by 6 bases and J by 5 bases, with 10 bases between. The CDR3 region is CASSLGQTGELFF. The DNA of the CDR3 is TGTGCCAGCAGCCTTGGACAGACCGGGGAGCTGTTTTTT.

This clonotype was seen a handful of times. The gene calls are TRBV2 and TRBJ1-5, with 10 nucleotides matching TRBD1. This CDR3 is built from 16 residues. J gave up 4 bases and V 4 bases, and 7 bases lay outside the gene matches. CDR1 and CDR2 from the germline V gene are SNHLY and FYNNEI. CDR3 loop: CASSAGTGEGNQPQHF. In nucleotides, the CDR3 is TGTGCCAGCAGTGCCGGGACAGGGGAGGGGAATCAGCCCCAGCATTTT.

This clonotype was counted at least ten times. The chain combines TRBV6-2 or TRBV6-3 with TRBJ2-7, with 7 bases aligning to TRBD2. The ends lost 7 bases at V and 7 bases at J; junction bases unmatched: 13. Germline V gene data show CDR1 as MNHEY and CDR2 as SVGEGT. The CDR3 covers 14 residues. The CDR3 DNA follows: TGTGCCAGCACCCTGAGGGCAGGGCGGGAGGAGCAGTACTTC. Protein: CASTLRAGREEQYF.

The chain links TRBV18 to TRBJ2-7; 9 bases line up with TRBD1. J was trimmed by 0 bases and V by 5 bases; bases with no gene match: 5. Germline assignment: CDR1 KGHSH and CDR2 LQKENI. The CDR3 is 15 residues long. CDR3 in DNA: TGTGCCAGCTCATCTGGACAGGGGAGCTCCTACGAGCAGTACTTC. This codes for CASSSGQGSSYEQYF.

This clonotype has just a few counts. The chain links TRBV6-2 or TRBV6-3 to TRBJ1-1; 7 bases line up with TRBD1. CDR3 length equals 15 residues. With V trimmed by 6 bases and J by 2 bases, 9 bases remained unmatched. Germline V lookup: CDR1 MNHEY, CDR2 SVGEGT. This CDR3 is CASRKPGQINTEAFF. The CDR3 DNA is TGTGCCAGCAGGAAACCGGGACAGATAAACACTGAAGCTTTCTTT.

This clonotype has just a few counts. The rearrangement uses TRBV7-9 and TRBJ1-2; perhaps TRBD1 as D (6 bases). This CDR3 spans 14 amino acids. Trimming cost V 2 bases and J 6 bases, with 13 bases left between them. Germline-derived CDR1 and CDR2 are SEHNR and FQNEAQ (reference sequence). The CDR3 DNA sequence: TGTGCCAGCAGCTTACTTGCAGGGGAGGATGGCTACACCTTC. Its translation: CASSLLAGEDGYTF.

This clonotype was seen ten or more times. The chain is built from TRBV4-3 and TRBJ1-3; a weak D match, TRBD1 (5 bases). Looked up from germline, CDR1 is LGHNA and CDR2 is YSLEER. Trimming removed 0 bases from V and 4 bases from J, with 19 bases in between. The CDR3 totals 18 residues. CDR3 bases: TGCGCCAGCAGCCAAGACAGGGTAAAGACCGTGTCCGGAAACACCATATATTTT. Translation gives CASSQDRVKTVSGNTIYF.

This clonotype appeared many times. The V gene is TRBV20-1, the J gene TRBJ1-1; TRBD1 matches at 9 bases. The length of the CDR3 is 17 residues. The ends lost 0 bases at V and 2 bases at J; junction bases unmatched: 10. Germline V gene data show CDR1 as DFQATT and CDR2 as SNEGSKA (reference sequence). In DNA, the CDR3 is TGCAGTGCTAGAGAAAAACCGGGACAGGGCATTAACACTGAAGCTTTCTTT. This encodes CSAREKPGQGINTEAFF.

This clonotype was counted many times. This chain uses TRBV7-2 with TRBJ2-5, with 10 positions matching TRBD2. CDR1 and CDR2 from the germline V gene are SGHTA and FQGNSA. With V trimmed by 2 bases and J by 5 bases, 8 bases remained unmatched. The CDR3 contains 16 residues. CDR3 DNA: TGTGCCAGCAGCTTATTCGAGCGGGGGGGCGGGGAGACCCAGTACTTC. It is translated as CASSLFERGGGETQYF.

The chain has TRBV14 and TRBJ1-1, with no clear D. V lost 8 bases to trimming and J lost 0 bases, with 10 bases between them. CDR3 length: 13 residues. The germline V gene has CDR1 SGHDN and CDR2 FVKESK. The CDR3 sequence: CASAFSMNTEAFF. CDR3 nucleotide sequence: TGTGCCAGCGCTTTCAGCATGAACACTGAAGCTTTCTTT.